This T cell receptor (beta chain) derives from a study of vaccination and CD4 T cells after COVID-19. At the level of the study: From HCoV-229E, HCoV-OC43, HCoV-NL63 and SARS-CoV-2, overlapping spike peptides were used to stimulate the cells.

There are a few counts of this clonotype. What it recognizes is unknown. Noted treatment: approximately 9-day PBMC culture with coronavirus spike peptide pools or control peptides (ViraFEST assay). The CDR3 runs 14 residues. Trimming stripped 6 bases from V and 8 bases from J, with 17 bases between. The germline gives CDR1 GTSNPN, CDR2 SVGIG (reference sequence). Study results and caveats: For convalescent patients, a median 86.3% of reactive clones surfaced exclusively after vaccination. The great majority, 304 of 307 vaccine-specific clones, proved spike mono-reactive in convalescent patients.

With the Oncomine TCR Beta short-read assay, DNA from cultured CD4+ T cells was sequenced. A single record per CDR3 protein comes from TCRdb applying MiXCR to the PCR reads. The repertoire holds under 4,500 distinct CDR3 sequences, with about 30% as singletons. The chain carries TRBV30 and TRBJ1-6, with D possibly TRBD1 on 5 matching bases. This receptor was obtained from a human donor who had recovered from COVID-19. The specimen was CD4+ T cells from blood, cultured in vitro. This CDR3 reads CACPGPGVYSPLHF. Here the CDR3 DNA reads TGTGCCTGCCCGGGGCCCGGAGTTTATTCACCCCTCCACTTT.